Here is one TCR beta chain with its context. Its specificity is not known. This sample was taken from a study of T cells in narcolepsy. Turning to the study itself: Enrolled donors included narcolepsy type 1 or type 2 patients and healthy controls. Study results and caveats: Autoreactive clone sequences were missing from some blood memory CD4+ repertoires. Blood of same and different patients, but not healthy controls, reportedly held recurring autoreactive clonotypes.

TCRdb's table, derived via immunoSEQ multiplex PCR, lists solely in-frame clones and lacks some. The sample carries nearly 35,000 clones, roughly 77% recorded once. This CDR3 is built from 12 residues. Trimming cost V 8 bases and J 1 base, with 8 bases left between them. Looked up from germline, CDR1 is LNHDA and CDR2 is SQIVND (reference sequence). Sequenced material: memory (CD45RA-) CD4+ T cells from blood. The sequence came from a human donor in good health. This chain links TRBV19 with TRBJ1-1, with D possibly being TRBD1 (5 bases). CDR3 nucleotides: TGTGCCAGTTCGGGGGGGAACACTGAAGCTTTCTTT. It encodes CASSGGNTEAFF. Supplemented by reference TRBV19 and TRBJ1-1, the full variable domain reads DGGITQSPKYLFRKEGQNVTLSCEQNLNHDAMYWYRQDPGQGLRLIYYSQIVNDFQKGDIAEGYSVSREKKESFPLTVTSAQKNPTAFYLCASSGGNTEAFFGQGTRLTVV.